Each of the 9 T cell receptor beta chains below was sequenced from the same sample in a study of T cells in Graves' hyperthyroidism and ophthalmopathy. TCR beta CDR3 regions were amplified from RNA transcripts. HTBI primers were the set used in a first-round RT-PCR of the TCR CDR3. A single record per CDR3 protein comes from TCRdb applying MiXCR to the multiplex PCR reads. The data show 300,000 to 400,000 distinct CDR3 sequences, approximately 15% seen once. The sequenced sample consisted of blood. The receptors come from a woman aged 55-70 years with Graves' hyperthyroidism.

This clonotype was counted many times. This chain uses TRBV9 with TRBJ1-3; no reliable D call. The CDR3 runs to 16 residues. Germline CDR1 SGDLS, CDR2 YYNGEE. Trimming left V 2 bases short and J 0 bases short, with 12 bases between. The CDR3 DNA follows: TGTGCCAGCAGCGTCGGGAATACACTCTCTGGAAACACCATATATTTT. Translating it yields CASSVGNTLSGNTIYF.

The genes are TRBV11-3 and TRBJ2-3; D is perhaps TRBD2 (5 bases). Trimming stripped 1 base from V and 3 bases from J, with 11 bases between. The CDR3 runs 15 residues. Germline CDR1 and CDR2: SGHNT and YENEEA. Here the CDR3 DNA reads TGTGCCAGCAGCTTAGTTGGGAGTTGGACAGATACGCAGTATTTT. Translation: CASSLVGSWTDTQYF.

This clonotype was counted a few times. The chain carries TRBV5-1 and TRBJ2-3, with TRBD2 matching 13 bases. The V segment lost 1 base and the J segment 10 bases; nucleotides outside the gene matches: 6. Germline-derived CDR1 and CDR2 are SGHRS and YFSETQ. The CDR3 loop spans 15 amino acids. This CDR3 is CASSLPLAGGQPQYF. CDR3 bases: TGCGCCAGCAGCTTGCCACTAGCGGGAGGGCAGCCGCAGTATTTT.

This clonotype occurred many times. This chain connects TRBV5-1 to TRBJ2-7; 9 bases match TRBD2. This CDR3 spans 19 amino acids. V was clipped by 4 bases and J by 3 bases; unmatched bases: 20. Germline V gene data show CDR1 as SGHRS and CDR2 as YFSETQ. The CDR3 here is CASSAALAGVGRAVYEQYF. CDR3 nucleotide sequence: TGCGCCAGCAGCGCCGCCTTAGCGGGAGTGGGTCGAGCGGTCTACGAGCAGTACTTC. Variable domain in full (rest from reference TRBV5-1 and TRBJ2-7): KAGVTQTPRYLIKTRGQQVTLSCSPISGHRSVSWYQQTPGQGLQFLFEYFSETQRNKGNFPGRFSGRQFSNSRSEMNVSTLELGDSALYLCASSAALAGVGRAVYEQYFGPGTRLTVT.

This clonotype was found many times. V gene TRBV7-2 combines with J gene TRBJ2-7, with D possibly matching TRBD2 (6 bases). Trimming left V 3 bases short and J 7 bases short, with 13 bases between. The CDR3 is 13 amino acids. Germline CDR1 reads SGHTA; CDR2 reads FQGNSA. CDR3 amino acids: CASSLVAAGEQYF. CDR3 nucleotide sequence: TGTGCCAGCAGCTTGGTTGCGGCGGGAGAGCAGTACTTC.

This clonotype came up many times. This rearrangement joins TRBV20-1 to TRBJ2-1; no clear D. Trimming cost V 1 base and J 5 bases, with 6 bases left between them. The CDR3 extends over 12 amino acids. Germline V gene data show CDR1 as DFQATT and CDR2 as SNEGSKA (reference sequence). CDR3 nucleotide sequence: TGCAGTGCTAGAGGCAGAAACAATGAGCAGTTCTTC. It codes for CSARGRNNEQFF.

As concerns this clonotype: This may stem from a read error, because a much larger clone lies one nucleotide away. The V call is TRBV9, the J call TRBJ2-1; perhaps TRBD1 as D (6 bases). V was shortened by 4 bases and J by 7 bases, with 21 bases between the two germline ends. The V gene's germline CDR1 is SGDLS and CDR2 YYNGEE. This CDR3 has 16 residues. The CDR3 nucleotides read TGTGCCAGCAGCCCCTCGACGGGACACCTCTCAAATGAGCAGTTCTTC. As protein: CASSPSTGHLSNEQFF.

This clonotype showed up many times. The J gene is TRBJ2-7, the V gene TRBV10-2; 11 nucleotides agree with TRBD2. Trimming cost V 0 bases and J 5 bases; bases outside gene matches: 12. The CDR3 runs 18 residues. Germline V gene data show CDR1 as WSHSY and CDR2 as SAAADI. The CDR3 DNA is TGCGCCAGCAGTGAGTCGAGGCTAGCGGGAGGTATAGCCCACGAGCAGTACTTC. The encoded protein is CASSESRLAGGIAHEQYF.

V usage is TRBV9 and J usage is TRBJ2-1, with 14 bases lining up with TRBD2. Trimming took 0 bases from V and 10 from J; bases not matched to a gene: 3. The CDR3 loop spans 15 amino acids. Germline CDR1 and CDR2: SGDLS and YYNGEE. CDR3 protein: CASSVGTSGRTEQFF. The CDR3 DNA is TGTGCCAGCAGCGTAGGGACTAGCGGGAGGACGGAGCAGTTCTTC.